This TCR beta chain was obtained from a study of CD8+CD57+ T cells in acquired aplastic anemia. The study's findings and limits: Both patients and controls carried the same twenty-nine CD8+ CDR3 sequences.

Patients who underwent sequencing had shown CD8+CD57+ cell expansion by flow cytometry. Prior therapy had not been administered to any patient at the time of blood sampling. Concerning this clonotype: Antigen unknown.

The TCR beta profiling, which covered VDJ combination and CDR3 sequence, was carried out using genomic DNA as the template. TCRdb reprocessed the reads via MiXCR and lists one record per CDR3 protein. The sample lists 75,000 to 80,000 distinct CDR3 sequences, about 70% occurring once. V shed 0 bases and J shed 2 bases, with 11 bases lying between them. The V gene's germline CDR1 is DFQATT and CDR2 SNEGSKA (reference sequence). The CDR3 extends over 14 amino acids. This TCR was recovered from a human donor with aplastic anemia. This chain links TRBV20-1 with TRBJ2-7; D unresolved. Input material: sorted CD4+, CD8+, or CD8+CD57+ T cells (not recorded which) from PBMCs. This CDR3 is CSARDLSVPYEQYF. CDR3 DNA sequence: TGCAGTGCTAGAGATCTGAGCGTTCCCTACGAGCAGTACTTC.